This passage covers 31 T cell receptor beta chains from one sample sequenced in a study of cytomegalovirus exposure and HLA in healthy donors. The assay was immunoSEQ multiplex PCR, and TCRdb's table has in-frame clones only and misses some. Among roughly 130,000 clones listed, about nine tenths were seen once. Source material: PBMCs. All receptors derive from a man in his thirties or forties in good health and CMV-seronegative.

This chain uses TRBV5-1 with TRBJ1-5, with 7 bases fitting TRBD1. The trim removed 4 bases at V and 5 bases at J, leaving 3 bases unmatched. Germline V gene sequence: CDR1 SGHRS, CDR2 YFSETQ. CDR3 length equals 13 residues. The CDR3 DNA sequence: TGCGCCAGCAGCCCGACAGGGCATCAGCCCCAGCATTTT. This encodes CASSPTGHQPQHF.

The chain combines TRBV5-1 with TRBJ2-2; D is ambiguous. The germline gives CDR1 SGHRS, CDR2 YFSETQ. The CDR3 runs to 14 residues. The V end lost 0 bases, the J end lost 6 bases, and 9 bases lay between the germline ends. This chain's CDR3 is CASSLAVLAGELFF. For the CDR3, the DNA is TGCGCCAGCAGCTTGGCGGTTCTCGCCGGGGAGCTGTTTTTT.

The rearrangement joins TRBV5-1 to TRBJ1-4; D remains unclear. Trimming pared 4 bases from V and 8 bases from J, leaving 12 bases between. This CDR3 has 13 amino acids. Germline CDR1 SGHRS, CDR2 YFSETQ. The CDR3 DNA follows: TGCGCCAGCAGCGTCGAGGGTGGAGAAAAACTGTTTTTT. It encodes CASSVEGGEKLFF.

V gene TRBV18 combines with J gene TRBJ2-5, with D possibly matching TRBD1 (5 bases). V shed 10 bases and J shed 8 bases, with 20 bases lying between them. Germline V gene lookup returns CDR1 KGHSH and CDR2 LQKENI. This CDR3 is built from 13 residues. Written as DNA, the CDR3 is TGTGCCACCCTAAATCTTGGCCAGGGAACCCAGTACTTC. This translates into CATLNLGQGTQYF.

The chain recombines TRBV5-6 with TRBJ1-2; tentatively, D is TRBD1 (6 bases). The germline V gene encodes CDR1 SGHDT and CDR2 YYEEEE. CDR3 length: 13 residues. V shed 5 bases and J shed 8 bases, with 16 bases lying between them. CDR3: CASRATGGGGYTF. For the CDR3, the DNA is TGTGCCAGCAGAGCGACAGGAGGTGGCGGCTACACCTTC. Looking up the rest from reference TRBV5-6 and TRBJ1-2 gives the full variable domain: DAGVTQSPTHLIKTRGQQVTLRCSPKSGHDTVSWYQQALGQGPQFIFQYYEEEERQRGNFPDRFSGHQFPNYSSELNVNALLLGDSALYLCASRATGGGGYTFGSGTRLTVV.

CDR3 amino acids: CASSEGGTGSYEQYF. The CDR3 DNA reads TGTGCCAGCAGCGAGGGGGGGACAGGGTCCTACGAGCAGTACTTC. The V call is TRBV9, the J call TRBJ2-7; 9 nucleotides match TRBD1. The V segment lost 3 bases and the J segment 1 base; nucleotides outside the gene matches: 5. The CDR3 is made up of 15 amino acids. Germline V CDR1 and CDR2: SGDLS, YYNGEE.

The rearrangement joins TRBV19 to TRBJ2-7, with 8 bases aligning to TRBD1. J was trimmed by 4 bases and V by 3 bases; bases with no gene match: 5. CDR1 is LNHDA and CDR2 is SQIVND in the germline V gene (reference sequence). This CDR3 region has 14 residues. The CDR3 DNA follows: TGTGCCAGTAGTATTGACAGGGGAGATTACGAGCAGTACTTC. This sequence encodes CASSIDRGDYEQYF.

The V call is TRBV28, the J call TRBJ1-2, with D unclear. The CDR3 contains 14 residues. Trimming shortened V by 4 bases and J by 3 bases, and 12 bases separated the two germline ends. CDR1 and CDR2 from the germline V gene are MDHEN and SYDVKM. DNA of the CDR3: TGTGCCAGCAGTTCCGGAACAGAGTACTATGGCTACACCTTC. It translates to CASSSGTEYYGYTF.

The rearrangement links TRBV2 to TRBJ1-1; D is ambiguous. V lost 5 bases and J 4 bases, leaving 11 bases between the germline ends. Germline V gives CDR1 SNHLY, CDR2 FYNNEI. This CDR3 region has 13 residues. Here the CDR3 reads CASSREKGTEAFF. In nucleotides, the CDR3 is TGTGCCAGCAGTCGGGAAAAGGGCACTGAAGCTTTCTTT.

The rearrangement links TRBV11-2 to TRBJ1-2, with 7 nucleotides matching TRBD1. Trimming at V came to 5 bases and at J to 6 bases, leaving 15 bases not matched to a gene. This CDR3 spans 16 amino acids. Germline assignment: CDR1 SGHAT and CDR2 FQNNGV. The CDR3 spells CASSRISGGRGDGYTF. The CDR3 DNA reads as TGTGCCAGCAGCCGAATATCAGGGGGACGGGGCGATGGCTACACCTTC.

This clone was observed once. The V gene is TRBV11-2, the J gene TRBJ2-7; 12 positions agree with TRBD2. Germline values: CDR1 SGHAT, CDR2 FQNNGV. CDR3 size: 16 residues. The junction had 4 bases not matched to a gene; V was cut back by 2 bases and J by 2 bases. For the CDR3, the DNA is TGTGCCAGCAGCTTAACTAGCGGGGGGCCTCCCTACGAGCAGTACTTC. Translated: CASSLTSGGPPYEQYF.

This clone came up a few times. The chain combines TRBV7-9 with TRBJ1-2, with 9 bases identical to TRBD1. The junction had 5 bases not matched to a gene; V was cut back by 5 bases and J by 4 bases. This CDR3 region has 14 residues. Germline CDR1 SEHNR, CDR2 FQNEAQ (reference sequence). CDR3 protein: CASSPGQGFYGYTF. Here the CDR3 DNA reads TGTGCCAGCAGCCCAGGACAGGGGTTCTATGGCTACACCTTC. The whole variable domain, filled in from reference TRBV7-9 and TRBJ1-2, reads DTGVSQNPRHKITKRGQNVTFRCDPISEHNRLYWYRQTLGQGPEFLTYFQNEAQLEKSRLLSDRFSAERPKGSFSTLEIQRTEQGDSAMYLCASSPGQGFYGYTFGSGTRLTVV.

The rearrangement uses TRBV5-6 and TRBJ1-6; D is perhaps TRBD1 (6 bases). The CDR3 is made up of 13 amino acids. Looked up from germline, CDR1 is SGHDT and CDR2 is YYEEEE. Trimming shortened V by 2 bases and J by 7 bases, and 7 bases separated the two germline ends. The CDR3 DNA sequence: TGTGCCAGCAGCTTCACAGGGAATTCACCCCTCCACTTT. Protein: CASSFTGNSPLHF.

V gene TRBV6-5 combines with J gene TRBJ2-1; D perhaps matches TRBD2 (7 bases). Germline-derived CDR1 and CDR2 are MNHEY and SVGAGI. The CDR3 spans 14 residues. V was cut by 8 bases and J by 0 bases, with 11 bases left in between. The CDR3 is CASAGAGSYNEQFF. CDR3 coding DNA: TGTGCCAGCGCGGGGGCAGGCTCCTACAATGAGCAGTTCTTC.

This clone has a single count. This CDR3 reads CASSTWSGNTGELFF. For the CDR3, the DNA is TGTGCCAGTAGTACCTGGTCGGGGAACACCGGGGAGCTGTTTTTT. V usage is TRBV19 and J usage is TRBJ2-2; D ambiguous. Germline loops: CDR1 LNHDA, CDR2 SQIVND (reference sequence). The germline V and J ends were trimmed by 4 bases and 1 base, with 10 bases remaining between them. The CDR3 runs to 15 residues.

This chain uses TRBV4-1 with TRBJ2-1, with TRBD2 identical over 11 bases. The trim removed 4 bases at V and 7 bases at J, leaving 12 bases unmatched. This CDR3 is 17 amino acids long. Germline CDR1 and CDR2: MGHRA and YSYEKL. The CDR3 sequence is CASSPSLAGGRVNEQFF. The CDR3 DNA follows: TGCGCCAGCAGCCCCTCTCTAGCGGGGGGCCGGGTAAATGAGCAGTTCTTC.

This clone occurred once. The rearrangement links TRBV28 to TRBJ2-7; tentatively, D is TRBD2 (6 bases). V was clipped by 1 base and J by 0 bases, with 13 bases between them. Germline lookup yields CDR1 MDHEN and CDR2 SYDVKM. The CDR3 has 16 amino acids. The CDR3, as DNA: TGTGCCAGCAGTTTATCTGGAGGGTACGGCTCCTACGAGCAGTACTTC. It codes for CASSLSGGYGSYEQYF.

CDR3 region: CASSGGTGNEQYF. The CDR3 region has the DNA TGTGCCAGCTCGGGGGGGACAGGGAACGAGCAGTACTTC. V is TRBV18 and J is TRBJ2-7, with TRBD1 identical over 9 bases. J lost 5 bases, V lost 6 bases, and 5 bases had no gene match. Germline CDR1 KGHSH, CDR2 LQKENI. The CDR3 is 13 amino acids.

This sequence joins TRBV27 and TRBJ1-5; TRBD1 agrees at 7 bases. Germline V CDR1 and CDR2: MNHEY, SMNVEV (reference sequence). This CDR3 is 15 amino acids long. V shed 5 bases and J 2 bases; nucleotides not matched to a gene: 6. This CDR3 reads CASSEGQLGNQPQHF. The DNA of the CDR3 is TGTGCCAGCAGTGAGGGACAGTTGGGCAATCAGCCCCAGCATTTT.

The gene calls are TRBV27 and TRBJ2-2; TRBD2 matches 10 bases. Germline V lookup: CDR1 MNHEY, CDR2 SMNVEV (reference sequence). The CDR3 has 15 residues. Losses at the gene ends were 7 bases for V and 6 bases for J; bases not matched to a gene: 8. CDR3 sequence reads: CASNERGGGPGELFF. The DNA for the CDR3 is TGTGCCAGCAACGAGCGGGGGGGCGGGCCCGGGGAGCTGTTTTTT.

The chain is built from TRBV19 and TRBJ2-3; TRBD1 matches 11 bases. Per the germline V gene, CDR1 is LNHDA and CDR2 is SQIVND (reference sequence). Trimming at V came to 9 bases and at J to 9 bases, leaving 20 bases not matched to a gene. The CDR3 loop spans 17 amino acids. In DNA, the CDR3 is TGTGCCAGCAGTCCTCGGGGACCGGGACAGGGGGGAAGAACGCAGTATTTT. Translating gives CASSPRGPGQGGRTQYF.

The chain uses TRBV28 and TRBJ1-4, with unresolved D. V was trimmed by 8 bases and J by 0 bases, leaving 7 bases between them. CDR3 size: 13 residues. Germline lookup yields CDR1 MDHEN and CDR2 SYDVKM. CDR3 region: CASLVATNEKLFF. The CDR3 DNA reads TGTGCCAGCCTAGTTGCAACTAATGAAAAACTGTTTTTT.

The V gene is TRBV19, the J gene TRBJ1-6; TRBD1 agrees at 12 bases. The V gene's germline CDR1 is LNHDA and CDR2 SQIVND (reference sequence). The CDR3 consists of 14 residues. V lost 9 bases, J lost 6 bases, and 3 bases stayed unmatched. The CDR3 region has the DNA TGTGCCAGCGGGACAGGGGGCCGTAATTCACCCCTCCACTTT. Its protein product is CASGTGGRNSPLHF.

The V and J genes are TRBV6-5 and TRBJ2-7; 7 positions agree with TRBD1. The V gene's germline CDR1 is MNHEY and CDR2 SVGAGI. V was pared by 6 bases and J by 1 base, with 9 bases of the junction left unmatched. The CDR3 runs 15 residues. The DNA of the CDR3 is TGTGCCAGCAGCCCCGGGACAGATGGTTCCTACGAGCAGTACTTC. Encoded protein: CASSPGTDGSYEQYF.

The genes are TRBV27 and TRBJ2-7; D may be TRBD2 (5 bases). Germline V gene lookup returns CDR1 MNHEY and CDR2 SMNVEV (reference sequence). This CDR3 is 17 amino acids long. V lost 0 bases, J lost 2 bases, and 17 bases lay in between. This CDR3 reads CASSLSWNLALTYEQYF. In DNA form, the CDR3 reads TGTGCCAGCAGTTTATCCTGGAACCTAGCACTTACCTACGAGCAGTACTTC.

This rearrangement joins TRBV7-6 to TRBJ1-5, with D possibly TRBD1 on 6 matching bases. The CDR3 totals 14 residues. The germline V gene has CDR1 SGHVS and CDR2 FNYEAQ. V was cut by 1 base and J by 3 bases, with 7 bases left in between. CDR3 residues: CASSLVGANQPQHF. CDR3 DNA sequence: TGTGCCAGCAGCTTAGTGGGGGCCAATCAGCCCCAGCATTTT.

The count of this clone is one. The chain links TRBV6-6 to TRBJ1-2; 8 nucleotides line up with TRBD1. This CDR3 contains 14 residues. Germline loops: CDR1 MNHNY, CDR2 SVGAGI (reference sequence). After removal of 1 base from V and 6 bases from J, the junction contained 4 bases not matched to a gene. The CDR3 protein is CASSYLAGGNGYTF. As DNA, the CDR3 is TGTGCCAGCAGTTACTTGGCAGGGGGCAATGGCTACACCTTC.

The CDR3 nucleotides read TGTGCCAGCAGCTTCGGGACAGGCACAGATACGCAGTATTTT. Its translation is CASSFGTGTDTQYF. The rearrangement joins TRBV13 to TRBJ2-3, with TRBD1 matching over 7 bases. Germline CDR1 is PRHDT and CDR2 is FYEKMQ (reference sequence). V gave up 3 bases and J gave up 1 base; unmatched junction bases: 1. The CDR3 spans 14 residues.

The chain combines TRBV27 with TRBJ1-2, with TRBD1 identical over 7 bases. Trimming cost V 4 bases and J 5 bases; bases outside gene matches: 7. Germline V gene data show CDR1 as MNHEY and CDR2 as SMNVEV (reference sequence). The CDR3 contains 14 residues. CDR3 DNA sequence: TGTGCCAGCAGTTCAGGGGGGTACGATTATGGCTACACCTTC. It yields the protein CASSSGGYDYGYTF.

The rearrangement links TRBV29-1 to TRBJ2-1; D uncertain. Trimming left V 0 bases short and J 10 bases short, with 19 bases between. Germline V gives CDR1 SQVTM, CDR2 ANQGSEA. The CDR3 has 15 residues. The CDR3 sequence is CSVEDLVSVVEEQFF. In nucleotides, the CDR3 is TGCAGCGTTGAAGATCTCGTGTCGGTGGTCGAGGAGCAGTTCTTC.

This chain connects TRBV4-2 to TRBJ2-2, with 7 bases fitting TRBD1. The CDR3 runs 15 residues. In germline, CDR1 is LGHNA, CDR2 YNFKEQ. V was pared by 2 bases and J by 1 base, with 1 base of the junction left unmatched. This chain's CDR3 is CASSQRDRNTGELFF. CDR3 nucleotide sequence: TGTGCCAGCAGCCAAAGGGACAGGAACACCGGGGAGCTGTTTTTT.